The present T cell receptor beta chain was sequenced within a study of T cell responses to AZD1222 COVID-19 vaccine. Assay used: immunoSEQ multiplex PCR; TCRdb lists only in-frame clones, some missing. The sample holds fewer than 85,000 clones, approximately 92% seen once. This CDR3 region has 12 residues. V lost 0 bases, J lost 6 bases, and 6 bases lay in between. The V gene's germline CDR1 is LGHNA and CDR2 YNFKEQ. Regarding the study as a whole: At baseline, just five to seven AZD1222 recipients tested seropositive. The sample set comprised mostly white British donors with more females, and clonal diversity was possibly underestimated.

Note on this clone: Its antigen is unknown.

The material sequenced was peripheral blood, taken on day 0 of AZD1222 vaccination. This clonotype was sampled from an adult in good health. The gene calls are TRBV4-2 and TRBJ2-7; D is unresolved. Here the CDR3 reads CASSQDKSEQYF. The CDR3 DNA reads TGTGCCAGCAGCCAAGATAAGAGCGAGCAGTACTTC.